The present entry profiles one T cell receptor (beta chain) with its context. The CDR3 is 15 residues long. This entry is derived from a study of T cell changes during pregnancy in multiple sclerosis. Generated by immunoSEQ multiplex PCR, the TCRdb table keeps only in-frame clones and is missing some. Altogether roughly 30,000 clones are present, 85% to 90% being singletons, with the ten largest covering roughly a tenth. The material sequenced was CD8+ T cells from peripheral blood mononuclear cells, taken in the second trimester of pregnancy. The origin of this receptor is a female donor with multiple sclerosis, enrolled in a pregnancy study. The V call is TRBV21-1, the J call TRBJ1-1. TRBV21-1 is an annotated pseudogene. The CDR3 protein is CASSKDEVYRTEAFF. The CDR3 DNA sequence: TGTGCCAGCAGCAAAGACGAGGTTTATCGGACTGAAGCTTTCTTT.